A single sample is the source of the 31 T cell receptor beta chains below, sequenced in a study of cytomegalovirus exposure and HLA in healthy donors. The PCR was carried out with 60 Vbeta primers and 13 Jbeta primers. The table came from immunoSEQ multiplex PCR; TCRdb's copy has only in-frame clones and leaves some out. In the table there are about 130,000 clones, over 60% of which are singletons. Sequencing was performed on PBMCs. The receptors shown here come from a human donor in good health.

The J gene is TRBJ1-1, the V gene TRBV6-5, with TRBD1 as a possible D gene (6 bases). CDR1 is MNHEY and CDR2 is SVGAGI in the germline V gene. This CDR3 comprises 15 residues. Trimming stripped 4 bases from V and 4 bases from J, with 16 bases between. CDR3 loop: CASSWQQGGSTEAFF. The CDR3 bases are TGTGCCAGCAGTTGGCAACAGGGAGGGTCCACTGAAGCTTTCTTT.

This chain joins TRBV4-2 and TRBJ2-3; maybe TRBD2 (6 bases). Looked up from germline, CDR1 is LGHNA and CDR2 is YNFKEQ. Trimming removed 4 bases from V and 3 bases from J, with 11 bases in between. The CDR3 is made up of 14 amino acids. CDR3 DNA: TGTGCCAGCAGCCCGCCGGGGAGGACAGATACGCAGTATTTT. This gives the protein CASSPPGRTDTQYF.

In DNA, the CDR3 is TGTGCCATCAGTGAGTTGAGGCGGGGGGATTACAATGAGCAGTTCTTC. Protein product: CAISELRRGDYNEQFF. The chain combines TRBV10-3 with TRBJ2-1; 8 positions agree with TRBD2. This CDR3 has 16 residues. Trimming removed 1 base from V and 4 bases from J; junction bases left unmatched: 6. Germline loops: CDR1 ENHRY, CDR2 SYGVKD.

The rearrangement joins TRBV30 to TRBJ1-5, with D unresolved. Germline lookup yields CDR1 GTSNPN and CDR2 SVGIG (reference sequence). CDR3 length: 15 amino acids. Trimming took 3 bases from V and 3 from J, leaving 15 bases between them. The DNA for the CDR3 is TGTGCCTGGAGAACCCCGGGAACCTTCAATCAGCCCCAGCATTTT. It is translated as CAWRTPGTFNQPQHF.

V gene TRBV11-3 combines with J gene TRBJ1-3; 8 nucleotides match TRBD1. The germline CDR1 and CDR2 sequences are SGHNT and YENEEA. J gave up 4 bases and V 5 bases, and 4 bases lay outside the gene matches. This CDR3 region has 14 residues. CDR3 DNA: TGTGCCAGCAGCCCAGGGGGCTTAGGAAACACCATATATTTT. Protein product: CASSPGGLGNTIYF.

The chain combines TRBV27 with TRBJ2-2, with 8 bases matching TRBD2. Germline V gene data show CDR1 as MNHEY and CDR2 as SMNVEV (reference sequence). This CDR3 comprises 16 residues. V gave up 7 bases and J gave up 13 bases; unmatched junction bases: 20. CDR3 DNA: TGTGCCAGCACCGCGAAAGGGACTAGTGGTTCCTCGACGCTGTTTTTT. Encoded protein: CASTAKGTSGSSTLFF.

CDR3: CASSQDLGGIRYNEQFF. The DNA for the CDR3 is TGTGCCAGCAGCCAAGATCTGGGAGGAATTCGCTACAATGAGCAGTTCTTC. The gene calls are TRBV14 and TRBJ2-1, with D tentatively TRBD2 (6 bases). Trimming removed 0 bases from V and 3 bases from J, with 15 bases in between. The germline V gene has CDR1 SGHDN and CDR2 FVKESK. The CDR3 extends over 17 amino acids.

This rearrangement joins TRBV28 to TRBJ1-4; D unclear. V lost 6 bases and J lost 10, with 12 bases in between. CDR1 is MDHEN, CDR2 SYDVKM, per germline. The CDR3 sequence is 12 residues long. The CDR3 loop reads CASRAGGGKLFF. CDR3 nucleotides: TGTGCCAGCAGGGCCGGAGGCGGAAAACTGTTTTTT.

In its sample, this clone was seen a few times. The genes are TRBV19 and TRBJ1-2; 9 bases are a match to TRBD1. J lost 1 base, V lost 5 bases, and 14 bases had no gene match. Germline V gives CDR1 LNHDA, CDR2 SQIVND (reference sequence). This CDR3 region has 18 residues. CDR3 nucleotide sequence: TGTGCCAGTAGTCAAGGCCCGGGACAGGGCTTGGGTAACTATGGCTACACCTTC. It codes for CASSQGPGQGLGNYGYTF. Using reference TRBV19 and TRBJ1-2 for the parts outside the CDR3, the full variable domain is DGGITQSPKYLFRKEGQNVTLSCEQNLNHDAMYWYRQDPGQGLRLIYYSQIVNDFQKGDIAEGYSVSREKKESFPLTVTSAQKNPTAFYLCASSQGPGQGLGNYGYTFGSGTRLTVV.

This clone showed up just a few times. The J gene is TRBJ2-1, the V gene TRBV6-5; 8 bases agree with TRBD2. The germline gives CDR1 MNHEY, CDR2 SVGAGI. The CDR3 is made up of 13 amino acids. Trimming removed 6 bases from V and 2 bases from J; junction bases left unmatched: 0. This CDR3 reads CASRRGAYNEQFF. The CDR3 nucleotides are TGTGCCAGCAGGCGGGGGGCCTACAATGAGCAGTTCTTC.

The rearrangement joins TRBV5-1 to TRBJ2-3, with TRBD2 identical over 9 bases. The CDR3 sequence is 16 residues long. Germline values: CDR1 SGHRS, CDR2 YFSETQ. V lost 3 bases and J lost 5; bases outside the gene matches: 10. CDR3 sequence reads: CASSSKSGGRGDTQYF. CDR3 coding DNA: TGCGCCAGCAGCTCCAAGAGCGGGGGGCGGGGAGATACGCAGTATTTT.

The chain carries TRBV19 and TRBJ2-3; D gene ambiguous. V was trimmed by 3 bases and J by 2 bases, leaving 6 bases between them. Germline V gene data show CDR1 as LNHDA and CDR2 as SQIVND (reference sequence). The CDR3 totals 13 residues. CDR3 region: CASSIANTDTQYF. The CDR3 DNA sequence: TGTGCCAGTAGTATTGCTAACACAGATACGCAGTATTTT. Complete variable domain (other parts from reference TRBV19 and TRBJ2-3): DGGITQSPKYLFRKEGQNVTLSCEQNLNHDAMYWYRQDPGQGLRLIYYSQIVNDFQKGDIAEGYSVSREKKESFPLTVTSAQKNPTAFYLCASSIANTDTQYFGPGTRLTVL.

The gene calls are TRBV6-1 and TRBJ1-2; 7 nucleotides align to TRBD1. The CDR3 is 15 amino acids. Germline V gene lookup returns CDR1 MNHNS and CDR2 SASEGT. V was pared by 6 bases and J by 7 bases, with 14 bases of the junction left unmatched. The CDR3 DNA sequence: TGTGCCAGCAGACTAACCGGGACAGCGGAGGTTGGCTACACCTTC. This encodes CASRLTGTAEVGYTF.

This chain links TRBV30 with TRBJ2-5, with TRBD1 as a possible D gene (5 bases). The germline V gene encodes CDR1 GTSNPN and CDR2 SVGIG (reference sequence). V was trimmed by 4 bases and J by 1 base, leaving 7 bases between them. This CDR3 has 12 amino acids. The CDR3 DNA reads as TGTGCCTGGACCGACAGCCAAGAGACCCAGTACTTC. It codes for CAWTDSQETQYF.

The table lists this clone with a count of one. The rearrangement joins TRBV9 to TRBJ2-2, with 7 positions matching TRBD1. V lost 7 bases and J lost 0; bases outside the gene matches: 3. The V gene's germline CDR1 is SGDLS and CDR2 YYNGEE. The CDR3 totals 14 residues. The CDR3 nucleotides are TGTGCCAGCCATACAGGGGCGAACACCGGGGAGCTGTTTTTT. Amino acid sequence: CASHTGANTGELFF.

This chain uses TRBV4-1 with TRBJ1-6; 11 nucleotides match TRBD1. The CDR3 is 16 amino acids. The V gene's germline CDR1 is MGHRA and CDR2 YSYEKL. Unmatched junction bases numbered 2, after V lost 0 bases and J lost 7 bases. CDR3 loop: CASSQEGQGANSPLHF. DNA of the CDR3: TGCGCCAGCAGCCAAGAAGGACAGGGGGCGAATTCACCCCTCCACTTT.

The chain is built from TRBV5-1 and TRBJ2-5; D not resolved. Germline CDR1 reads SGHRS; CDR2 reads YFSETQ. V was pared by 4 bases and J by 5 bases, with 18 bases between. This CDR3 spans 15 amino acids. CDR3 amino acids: CASSLYRSAAETQYF. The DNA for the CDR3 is TGCGCCAGCAGCCTCTACCGTTCGGCGGCTGAGACCCAGTACTTC.

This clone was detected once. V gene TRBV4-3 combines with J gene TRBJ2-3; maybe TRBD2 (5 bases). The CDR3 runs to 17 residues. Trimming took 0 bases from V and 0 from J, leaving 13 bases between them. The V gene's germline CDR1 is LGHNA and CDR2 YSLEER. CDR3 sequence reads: CASSQDSSASSTDTQYF. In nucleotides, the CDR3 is TGCGCCAGCAGCCAAGACAGTAGCGCCAGTAGCACAGATACGCAGTATTTT.

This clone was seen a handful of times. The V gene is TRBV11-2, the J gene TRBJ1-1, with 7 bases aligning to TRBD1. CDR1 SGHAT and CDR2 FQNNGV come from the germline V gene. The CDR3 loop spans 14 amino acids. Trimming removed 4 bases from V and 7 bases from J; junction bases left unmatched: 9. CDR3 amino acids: CASSWRSGQVEAFF. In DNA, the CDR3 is TGTGCCAGCAGCTGGAGGAGCGGACAGGTTGAAGCTTTCTTT.

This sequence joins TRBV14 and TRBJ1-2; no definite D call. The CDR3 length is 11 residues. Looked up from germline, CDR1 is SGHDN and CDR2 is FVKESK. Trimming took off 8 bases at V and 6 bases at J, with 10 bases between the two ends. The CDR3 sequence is CASGRGNGYTF. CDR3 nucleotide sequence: TGTGCCAGCGGTCGAGGGAATGGCTACACCTTC.

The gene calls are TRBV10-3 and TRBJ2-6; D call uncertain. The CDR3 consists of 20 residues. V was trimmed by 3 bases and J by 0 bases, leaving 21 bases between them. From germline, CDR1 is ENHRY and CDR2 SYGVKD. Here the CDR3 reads CAISDRRRLLENSGANVLTF. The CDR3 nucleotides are TGTGCCATCAGTGATCGGCGGCGACTCCTGGAAAACTCTGGGGCCAACGTCCTGACTTTC.

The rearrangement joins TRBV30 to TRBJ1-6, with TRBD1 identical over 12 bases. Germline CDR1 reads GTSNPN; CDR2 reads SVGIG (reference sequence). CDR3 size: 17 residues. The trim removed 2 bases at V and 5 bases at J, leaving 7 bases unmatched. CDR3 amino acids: CAWSFGTGGLHNSPLHF. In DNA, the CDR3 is TGTGCCTGGAGTTTCGGGACAGGGGGCCTTCATAATTCACCCCTCCACTTT.

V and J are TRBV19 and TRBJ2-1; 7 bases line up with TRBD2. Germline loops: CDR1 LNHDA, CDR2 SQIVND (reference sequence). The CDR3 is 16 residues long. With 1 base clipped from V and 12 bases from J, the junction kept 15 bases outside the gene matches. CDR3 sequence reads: CASSIGIGTGGSWQFF. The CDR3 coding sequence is TGTGCCAGTAGTATAGGGATCGGGACCGGGGGGTCGTGGCAGTTCTTC.

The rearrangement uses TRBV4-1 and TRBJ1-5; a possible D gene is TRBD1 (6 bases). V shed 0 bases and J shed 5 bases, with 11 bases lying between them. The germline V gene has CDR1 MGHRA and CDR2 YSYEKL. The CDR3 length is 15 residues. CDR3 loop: CASSQDGDTYQPQHF. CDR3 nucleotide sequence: TGCGCCAGCAGCCAAGATGGGGACACTTATCAGCCCCAGCATTTT.

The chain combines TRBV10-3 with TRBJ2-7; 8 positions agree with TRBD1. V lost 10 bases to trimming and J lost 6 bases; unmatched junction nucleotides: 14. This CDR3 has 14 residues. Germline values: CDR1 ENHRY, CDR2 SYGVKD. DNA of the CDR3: TGTGCCAGACCGGGACAGGAATTAGGAGGCGAGCAGTACTTC. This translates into CARPGQELGGEQYF.

CDR3 DNA sequence: TGCGCCAGCAGCCAAGATATCAGGGGCCTATATGGCTACACCTTC. It specifies CASSQDIRGLYGYTF. The V gene is TRBV4-3, the J gene TRBJ1-2; perhaps TRBD1 as D (6 bases). Per the germline V gene, CDR1 is LGHNA and CDR2 is YSLEER. Trimming removed 0 bases from V and 5 bases from J, with 13 bases in between. The CDR3 has 15 residues.

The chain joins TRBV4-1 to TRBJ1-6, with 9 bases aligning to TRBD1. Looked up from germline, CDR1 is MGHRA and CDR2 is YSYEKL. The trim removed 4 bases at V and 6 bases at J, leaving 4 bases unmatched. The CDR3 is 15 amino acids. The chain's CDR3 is CASSPRTGVNSPLHF. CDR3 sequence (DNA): TGCGCCAGCAGCCCCAGGACAGGGGTTAATTCACCCCTCCACTTT.

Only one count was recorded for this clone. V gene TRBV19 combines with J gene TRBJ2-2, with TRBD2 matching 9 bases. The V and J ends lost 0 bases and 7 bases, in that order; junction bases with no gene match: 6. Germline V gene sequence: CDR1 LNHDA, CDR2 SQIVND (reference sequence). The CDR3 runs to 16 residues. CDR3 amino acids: CASSIEPAGGNGELFF. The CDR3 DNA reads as TGTGCCAGTAGTATAGAGCCAGCGGGAGGAAACGGGGAGCTGTTTTTT.

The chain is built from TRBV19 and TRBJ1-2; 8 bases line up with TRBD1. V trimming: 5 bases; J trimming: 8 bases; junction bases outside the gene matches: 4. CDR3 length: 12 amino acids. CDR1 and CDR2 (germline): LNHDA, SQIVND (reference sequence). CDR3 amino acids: CASSSGTGGYTF. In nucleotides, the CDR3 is TGTGCCAGTAGTTCAGGGACAGGCGGCTACACCTTC.

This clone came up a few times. The CDR3 loop is CASRLVSGANVLTF. DNA of the CDR3: TGTGCCAGCAGACTGGTCTCTGGGGCCAACGTCCTGACTTTC. This chain joins TRBV6-1 and TRBJ2-6; the D is unclear. Deletions cut 6 bases from V and 0 bases from J, with 6 bases between. The CDR3 covers 14 residues. The germline V gene encodes CDR1 MNHNS and CDR2 SASEGT.

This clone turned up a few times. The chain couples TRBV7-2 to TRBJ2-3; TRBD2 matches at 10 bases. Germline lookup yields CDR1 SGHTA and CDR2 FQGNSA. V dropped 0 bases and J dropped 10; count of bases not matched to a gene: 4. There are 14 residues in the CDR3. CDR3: CASSLAGAGGSQYF. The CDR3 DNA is TGTGCCAGCAGCTTAGCCGGAGCGGGAGGGTCGCAGTATTTT.